Shown below are 17 T cell receptor beta chains from a single sample sequenced in a study of Graves' ophthalmopathy and Graves' hyperthyroidism. RNA transcripts yielded amplified TCR beta CDR3 regions. RT-PCR in the first round used HTBI primers; a second-round multiplex PCR followed. TCRdb fed the multiplex PCR reads into MiXCR, producing one record per CDR3 protein. This table holds about 740,000 distinct CDR3 sequences, 40% found once. Specimen: peripheral blood. These receptors were collected from an adult man with Graves' ophthalmopathy.

In nucleotides, the CDR3 is TGTGCCAGCAGCTTAGCAAGCAGCCCCAGGGGCGAGCAGTACTTC. Translation: CASSLASSPRGEQYF. This chain links TRBV7-2 with TRBJ2-7; a possible D gene is TRBD1 (6 bases). The CDR3 is 15 amino acids. Trimming took 0 bases from V and 6 from J, leaving 15 bases between them. Germline V gene data show CDR1 as SGHTA and CDR2 as FQGNSA.

Note on this clonotype: One junction end disagrees with the germline gene, perhaps due to a read error. The rearrangement uses TRBV11-2 and TRBJ1-4; no clear D. The CDR3 is made up of 16 amino acids. CDR1 SGHAT and CDR2 FQNNGV come from the germline V gene. The CDR3 loop is CASSQGSQILNEKLFF. CDR3 sequence (DNA): TGCGCCAGCAGCCAAGGGTCCCAGATCCTTAATGAAAAACTGTTTTTT.

The rearrangement joins TRBV14 to TRBJ2-7; maybe TRBD2 (6 bases). Germline V gives CDR1 SGHDN, CDR2 FVKESK. The CDR3 sequence is 14 residues long. The V end lost 4 bases, the J end lost 7 bases, and 17 bases lay between the germline ends. The CDR3 sequence is CASSLMGGGDEQYF. DNA for the CDR3: TGTGCCAGCAGCCTAATGGGGGGAGGAGATGAGCAGTACTTC. The variable domain in full, completed from reference TRBV14 and TRBJ2-7, reads EAGVTQFPSHSVIEKGQTVTLRCDPISGHDNLYWYRRVMGKEIKFLLHFVKESKQDESGMPNNRFLAERTGGTYSTLKVQPAELEDSGVYFCASSLMGGGDEQYFGPGTRLTVT.

There are a few counts of this clonotype. The rearrangement joins TRBV7-9 to TRBJ1-1; D might be TRBD1 (5 bases). Trimming stripped 5 bases from V and 4 bases from J, with 14 bases between. Per germline, CDR1 SEHNR and CDR2 FQNEAQ (reference sequence). CDR3 length equals 14 residues. CDR3 region: CASSPIEQVTEAFF. CDR3 bases: TGTGCCAGCAGCCCGATCGAACAGGTCACTGAAGCTTTCTTT.

Ten or more counts support this clonotype. J is TRBJ2-5 and V is TRBV7-9, with 7 bases that match TRBD1. The V gene end was trimmed by 3 bases and the J gene end by 5 bases; junction bases not matched to a gene: 6. The CDR3 runs to 14 residues. From germline, CDR1 is SEHNR and CDR2 FQNEAQ (reference sequence). The CDR3 region is CASSLDRHVETQYF. In DNA, the CDR3 is TGTGCCAGCAGCTTGGACAGGCATGTGGAGACCCAGTACTTC.

This clonotype has at least ten counts. CDR3 loop: CASSTIGTRGGQYF. Here the CDR3 DNA reads TGTGCCAGCAGCACCATTGGGACACGCGGCGGGCAGTACTTC. The gene calls are TRBV6-5 and TRBJ2-7; tentative D call: TRBD1 (6 bases). Trimming stripped 6 bases from V and 9 bases from J, with 21 bases between. The germline V gene encodes CDR1 MNHEY and CDR2 SVGAGI. The CDR3 has 14 amino acids.

With respect to this clonotype: The junction departs from germline at one end; a sequencing error may be responsible. This rearrangement joins TRBV10-3 to TRBJ1-2; possible D gene TRBD1, 6 bases. Per germline, CDR1 ENHRY and CDR2 SYGVKD. The CDR3 is 14 residues long. CDR3 sequence (DNA): TGTGCCAGCAGTCAGGGGACTCAGGTCTATGGCTACACCTTC. It specifies CASSQGTQVYGYTF.

The J gene is TRBJ2-2, the V gene TRBV29-1; D tentatively fits TRBD1 or TRBD2 (7 bases each). The CDR3 length is 16 residues. From germline, CDR1 is SQVTM and CDR2 ANQGSEA. Between the trimmed V and J ends, which lost 7 bases and 4 bases, there was a span of 22 bases. DNA for the CDR3: TGCAGCGCGACAGGGCAAGCGGGGCTAATCACCGGGGAGCTGTTTTTT. Its translation is CSATGQAGLITGELFF.

Many counts were recorded for this clonotype. The V and J genes are TRBV25-1 and TRBJ1-6; no clear D. V was trimmed by 1 base and J by 10 bases, leaving 11 bases between them. The CDR3 is 14 amino acids. Germline V CDR1 and CDR2: MGHDK, SYGVNS. This CDR3 is CASSEFPGLSPLHF. The CDR3 DNA sequence: TGTGCCAGCAGTGAATTCCCCGGGCTGTCACCCCTCCACTTT.

A remark on this clonotype: This may come from a read error, since a much larger clone is one base off. The CDR3 does not close with the conserved phenylalanine or tryptophan, likely indicating a read error. The J gene is TRBJ1-1, the V gene TRBV7-9; 8 nucleotides align to TRBD1. This CDR3 is 13 amino acids long. The J segment lost 8 bases and the V segment lost 4 bases, leaving 6 bases of the junction unmatched. Germline V gene lookup returns CDR1 SEHNR and CDR2 FQNEAQ (reference sequence). The CDR3 DNA reads TGTGCCAGCAGCTCGACAGGGGTGAAGGAAGCTTTCTCT. Translated, it gives CASSSTGVKEAFS.

The gene calls are TRBV6-5 and TRBJ2-5; D is unclear. This CDR3 region has 12 residues. V dropped 5 bases and J dropped 8 bases, with 12 bases sitting between them. Germline V CDR1 and CDR2: MNHEY, SVGAGI. In nucleotides, the CDR3 is TGTGCCAGCAGTGAATTCAAGCTAACCCAGTACTTC. Amino acids: CASSEFKLTQYF.

For this clonotype: Being one base from a much bigger clone, this may be a read error. CDR3 bases: TGTGCCAGTAGTATAGCGTGGGGGCCGGATTTACCCCTCCACTTT. Translation gives CASSIAWGPDLPLHF. The rearrangement uses TRBV19 and TRBJ1-6; D perhaps matches TRBD1 (6 bases). V shed 1 base and J shed 12 bases, with 16 bases lying between them. Germline V gene data show CDR1 as LNHDA and CDR2 as SQIVND (reference sequence). The CDR3 contains 15 residues.

The V call is TRBV5-1, the J call TRBJ1-5; possible D gene TRBD1, 5 bases. CDR3 size: 14 residues. CDR1 is SGHRS, CDR2 YFSETQ, per germline. V dropped 0 bases and J dropped 4 bases, with 8 bases sitting between them. CDR3 loop: CASSLDQGNQPQHF. The DNA for the CDR3 is TGCGCCAGCAGCTTGGACCAGGGAAATCAGCCCCAGCATTTT.

The chain combines TRBV6-4 with TRBJ2-7; no firm D call. Germline assignment: CDR1 MRHNA and CDR2 SNTAGT. CDR3 length: 13 amino acids. V was cut by 0 bases and J by 7 bases, with 10 bases left in between. The CDR3 coding sequence is TGTGCCAGCAGTGACTCTCTGGACCCAGAGCAGTACTTC. Amino acid sequence: CASSDSLDPEQYF.

There are many counts of this clonotype. The chain employs TRBV6-6 and TRBJ1-6; possibly TRBD1 for D (6 bases). Per germline, CDR1 MNHNY and CDR2 SVGAGI (reference sequence). The CDR3 runs to 13 residues. Trimming took off 5 bases at V and 10 bases at J, with 12 bases between the two ends. In DNA, the CDR3 is TGTGCCAGCAGTAACAGGGAGGACTCACCCCTCCACTTT. Protein product: CASSNREDSPLHF.

The chain joins TRBV20-1 to TRBJ2-5; TRBD2 agrees at 10 bases. In germline, CDR1 is DFQATT, CDR2 SNEGSKA (reference sequence). Unmatched junction bases numbered 7, after V lost 6 bases and J lost 3 bases. The length of the CDR3 is 14 residues. The CDR3 nucleotides read TGCAGTGCAATCCACGGACTAGCGGAAGAGACCCAGTACTTC. Translated: CSAIHGLAEETQYF.

This clonotype was observed at least ten times. This rearrangement joins TRBV7-9 to TRBJ2-2; D not resolved. The CDR3 totals 12 residues. Germline V gene lookup returns CDR1 SEHNR and CDR2 FQNEAQ (reference sequence). The germline V and J ends were trimmed by 3 bases and 6 bases, with 5 bases remaining between them. DNA for the CDR3: TGTGCCAGCAGCTTGTCGGCCGGGGAGCTGTTTTTT. This encodes CASSLSAGELFF.